This TCR beta chain was recorded in a study of T-cell memory formation after mild COVID-19. Study-wide findings and caveats: The authors did not confirm SARS-CoV-2 specificity of second-wave clones peaking day 37.

The V end lost 0 bases, the J end lost 6 bases, and 17 bases lay between the germline ends. Per germline, CDR1 SGHVS and CDR2 FQNEAQ. The CDR3 consists of 16 residues. TCRdb called the 5' RACE reads again in MiXCR, with one record for every CDR3 protein. The sample holds approximately 250,000 distinct CDR3 sequences, approximately 15% seen once. This clonotype was counted a few times. The target antigen is unknown. This sequence originates from an adult woman who had mild COVID-19 (a few samples of this study predate the infection). Cell type and time point are not known. The chain recombines TRBV7-8 with TRBJ1-1; D perhaps matches TRBD1 (6 bases). The sample consisted of PBMCs or a T cell subset sorted from them (not recorded which). The CDR3 here is CASSLALGGHIAEAFF. CDR3 bases: TGTGCCAGCAGCTTAGCGCTAGGGGGGCATATCGCTGAAGCTTTCTTT.